The text below deals with one TCR beta chain. The antigen is undetermined. The entry originates in a study of shared clonotypes between healthy human individuals. Study-wide results and limits: Investigators collected only blood, and repertoires in tissues likely differ.

TCRdb keeps only in-frame clones here, not all; method: immunoSEQ multiplex PCR. The sample has 520,000 or so clones, 60% to 85% seen once. CDR3 length equals 15 residues. The germline V gene encodes CDR1 SGHTA and CDR2 FQGNSA. V dropped 2 bases and J dropped 1 base, with 10 bases sitting between them. The source is a woman aged 40 to 50 in good health. Some clones in this sample may be carry-over from other donors' samples. The chain couples TRBV7-2 to TRBJ2-3; perhaps TRBD2 as D (5 bases). Sequencing used PBMCs. The CDR3 here is CASSLNGMGTDTQYF. CDR3 in DNA: TGTGCCAGCAGCTTAAACGGGATGGGCACAGATACGCAGTATTTT.